Shown below are 25 T cell receptor beta chains from a single sample sequenced in a study of blood T cell repertoires in COVID-19. This table comes from immunoSEQ multiplex PCR, and its TCRdb copy is limited to in-frame clones, with some not included. Among around 140,000 clones listed, 88% were seen once. The specimen was peripheral blood. These receptors were taken from a woman aged 60 to 75 with acute or convalescent COVID-19.

The genes are TRBV18 and TRBJ2-5, with 13 nucleotides matching TRBD2. CDR1 and CDR2 (germline): KGHSH, LQKENI. CDR3 length: 16 residues. The J segment lost 3 bases and the V segment lost 1 base, leaving 2 bases of the junction unmatched. Here the CDR3 DNA reads TGTGCCAGCTCACCACGACTAGCGGGGGGAAAAGAGACCCAGTACTTC. Its protein product is CASSPRLAGGKETQYF.

The chain uses TRBV11-2 and TRBJ1-1, with D tentatively TRBD1 (5 bases). Per the germline V gene, CDR1 is SGHAT and CDR2 is FQNNGV. This CDR3 spans 15 amino acids. V lost 2 bases and J lost 1, with 11 bases in between. The CDR3 sequence: CASSLSSTANTEAFF. The CDR3 DNA reads TGTGCCAGCAGCTTATCCTCGACAGCGAACACTGAAGCTTTCTTT.

V usage is TRBV29-1 and J usage is TRBJ2-1, with 8 bases identical to TRBD2. The V segment lost 2 bases and the J segment 7 bases; nucleotides outside the gene matches: 4. Germline-derived CDR1 and CDR2 are SQVTM and ANQGSEA. This CDR3 comprises 13 residues. This chain's CDR3 is CSVERGGWNEQFF. CDR3 nucleotides: TGCAGCGTTGAACGGGGGGGGTGGAATGAGCAGTTCTTC.

This clone was recorded once. The rearrangement joins TRBV11-2 to TRBJ1-1; D may be TRBD1 (6 bases). The CDR3 loop spans 14 amino acids. The V end was cut by 0 bases, the J end by 3 bases, with 8 bases between. Looked up from germline, CDR1 is SGHAT and CDR2 is FQNNGV. The chain's CDR3 is CASSLDAGDTEAFF. The CDR3 DNA reads as TGTGCCAGCAGCTTAGATGCAGGGGACACTGAAGCTTTCTTT.

The chain links TRBV18 to TRBJ2-6; D is perhaps TRBD2 (5 bases). The CDR3 totals 15 residues. Trimming stripped 5 bases from V and 0 bases from J, with 8 bases between. Germline V lookup: CDR1 KGHSH, CDR2 LQKENI. DNA of the CDR3: TGTGCCAGCTCAGGAGGCAGCTCTGGGGCCAACGTCCTGACTTTC. It yields the protein CASSGGSSGANVLTF.

J is TRBJ1-1 and V is TRBV7-9, with TRBD1 identical over 10 bases. Losses at the gene ends were 4 bases for V and 10 bases for J; bases not matched to a gene: 9. Germline-derived CDR1 and CDR2 are SEHNR and FQNEAQ (reference sequence). CDR3 size: 14 residues. The CDR3 DNA reads as TGTGCCAGCAGCTCTCGAGGGACAGGGGATGGAGCTTTCTTT. It translates to CASSSRGTGDGAFF.

V is TRBV7-8 and J is TRBJ2-5; 7 bases map to TRBD2. V dropped 5 bases and J dropped 6; count of bases not matched to a gene: 9. Germline CDR1 and CDR2: SGHVS and FQNEAQ. The CDR3 sequence is 14 residues long. The CDR3 DNA reads TGTGCCAGCAGCATTCTGCCGGGGGGACAGACCCAGTACTTC. Protein sequence: CASSILPGGQTQYF.

The chain combines TRBV29-1 with TRBJ1-1, with 8 bases that match TRBD1. The V and J ends lost 5 bases and 7 bases, in that order; junction bases with no gene match: 9. There are 13 residues in the CDR3. CDR1 SQVTM and CDR2 ANQGSEA come from the germline V gene. Written as DNA, the CDR3 is TGCAGCGTTCGACAGGGGTTTAGTGGTGAAGCTTTCTTT. Translation: CSVRQGFSGEAFF.

The chain recombines TRBV3-1 (or the pseudogene TRBV3-2) with TRBJ2-5; 14 bases line up with TRBD2. Germline V gene data show CDR1 as LGHDT and CDR2 as YNNKEL (reference sequence). This CDR3 contains 18 residues. Germline trimming cut 2 bases from V and 4 bases from J; bases unmatched to any gene: 9. The CDR3 DNA follows: TGTGCCAGCAGCCAAACAAAGACTAGCGGGGGGGCAGTAGAGACCCAGTACTTC. It encodes CASSQTKTSGGAVETQYF.

This chain connects TRBV7-9 to TRBJ1-1; TRBD1 might be the D (6 bases). The CDR3 runs 13 residues. Germline V CDR1 and CDR2: SEHNR, FQNEAQ (reference sequence). The germline V and J ends were trimmed by 10 bases and 0 bases, with 12 bases remaining between them. CDR3 in amino acids: CATSGHLNTEAFF. In DNA form, the CDR3 reads TGTGCCACCTCGGGACACCTGAACACTGAAGCTTTCTTT. Variable domain in full (rest from reference TRBV7-9 and TRBJ1-1): DTGVSQNPRHKITKRGQNVTFRCDPISEHNRLYWYRQTLGQGPEFLTYFQNEAQLEKSRLLSDRFSAERPKGSFSTLEIQRTEQGDSAMYLCATSGHLNTEAFFGQGTRLTVV.

The V and J genes are TRBV5-5 and TRBJ2-3, with a possible D match to TRBD2 (7 bases). The germline gives CDR1 SGHKS, CDR2 YYEKEE (reference sequence). The V end was cut by 4 bases, the J end by 3 bases, with 9 bases between. The CDR3 has 13 amino acids. The CDR3 protein is CASSEGGTDTQYF. CDR3 nucleotide sequence: TGTGCCAGCAGCGAGGGGGGGACAGATACGCAGTATTTT.

The chain employs TRBV7-2 and TRBJ1-3; TRBD1 might be the D (5 bases). The length of the CDR3 is 14 residues. Germline V gives CDR1 SGHTA, CDR2 FQGNSA. Trimming took off 1 base at V and 7 bases at J, with 11 bases between the two ends. CDR3 in DNA: TGTGCCAGCAGCTTAGATGCAGGGCTGAACACCATATATTTT. This encodes CASSLDAGLNTIYF. The full variable domain, with the rest looked up from reference TRBV7-2 and TRBJ1-3, is GAGVSQSPSNKVTEKGKDVELRCDPISGHTALYWYRQSLGQGLEFLIYFQGNSAPDKSGLPSDRFSAERTGGSVSTLTIQRTQQEDSAVYLCASSLDAGLNTIYFGEGSWLTVV.

This chain uses TRBV25-1 with TRBJ1-3; TRBD1 aligns across 8 bases. This CDR3 has 15 residues. Unmatched junction bases numbered 5, after V lost 5 bases and J lost 2 bases. Per germline, CDR1 MGHDK and CDR2 SYGVNS. This CDR3 reads CASSLPDRAGNTIYF. The CDR3 DNA follows: TGTGCCAGCAGTCTCCCGGACAGGGCTGGAAACACCATATATTTT. Full variable domain (remainder filled in from reference TRBV25-1 and TRBJ1-3): EADIYQTPRYLVIGTGKKITLECSQTMGHDKMYWYQQDPGMELHLIHYSYGVNSTEKGDLSSESTVSRIRTEHFPLTLESARPSHTSQYLCASSLPDRAGNTIYFGEGSWLTVV.

CDR3 bases: TGTGCCAGTAGAACGGGTATGGAGCAGCCCCAGCATTTT. Amino acid sequence: CASRTGMEQPQHF. This chain uses TRBV19 with TRBJ1-5; D gene unclear. The CDR3 totals 13 residues. V was cut by 6 bases and J by 7 bases, with 13 bases left in between. Germline V gene lookup returns CDR1 LNHDA and CDR2 SQIVND (reference sequence).

The chain uses TRBV7-9 and TRBJ1-2, with 9 nucleotides matching TRBD1. Germline assignment: CDR1 SEHNR and CDR2 FQNEAQ (reference sequence). The V gene end was trimmed by 1 base and the J gene end by 2 bases; junction bases not matched to a gene: 5. This CDR3 region has 16 residues. CDR3 sequence (DNA): TGTGCCAGCAGCTTAGTCTCCGGGACAGGGAACTATGGCTACACCTTC. Protein: CASSLVSGTGNYGYTF.

The chain carries TRBV5-6 and TRBJ2-5; 7 bases are shared with TRBD2. CDR3 length: 15 amino acids. Trimming took 1 base from V and 0 from J; bases not matched to a gene: 3. CDR1 is SGHDT, CDR2 YYEEEE, per germline. CDR3 sequence: CASSLTSANQETQYF. The DNA for the CDR3 is TGTGCCAGCAGCTTGACTAGCGCGAACCAAGAGACCCAGTACTTC.

The chain couples TRBV4-2 to TRBJ2-2, with TRBD1 matching 7 bases. V trimming: 0 bases; J trimming: 1 base; junction bases outside the gene matches: 14. CDR1 and CDR2 from the germline V gene are LGHNA and YNFKEQ. The CDR3 loop spans 20 amino acids. DNA for the CDR3: TGTGCCAGCAGCCAAGATAGGGGGACAGTCACTATAAAGAACACCGGGGAGCTGTTTTTT. This encodes CASSQDRGTVTIKNTGELFF.

The rearrangement uses TRBV11-2 and TRBJ1-2; tentative D call: TRBD1 (5 bases). Germline CDR1 is SGHAT and CDR2 is FQNNGV. V shed 5 bases and J shed 4 bases, with 17 bases lying between them. The CDR3 is 15 residues long. The CDR3 is CASSRSRTYAYGYTF. The CDR3 DNA follows: TGTGCCAGCAGCCGAAGCAGGACATATGCCTATGGCTACACCTTC.

The chain uses TRBV19 and TRBJ1-1, with a possible D match to TRBD1 (5 bases). V shed 6 bases and J shed 1 base, with 18 bases lying between them. Germline CDR1 is LNHDA and CDR2 is SQIVND (reference sequence). This CDR3 has 16 amino acids. The CDR3 loop reads CASRPRDTAKNTEAFF. CDR3 DNA sequence: TGTGCCAGTAGGCCCAGGGATACAGCAAAGAACACTGAAGCTTTCTTT.

The chain couples TRBV5-6 to TRBJ1-5, with a possible D match to TRBD1 (5 bases). Germline V CDR1 and CDR2: SGHDT, YYEEEE. Trimming removed 0 bases at V and 1 base at J, with 14 bases between. CDR3 size: 17 residues. CDR3 nucleotides: TGTGCCAGCAGCTTGGCCGCGGCAGGGCAGAGCAATCAGCCCCAGCATTTT. It yields the protein CASSLAAAGQSNQPQHF.

V usage is TRBV28 and J usage is TRBJ1-2; unclear D gene. The germline V gene has CDR1 MDHEN and CDR2 SYDVKM. This CDR3 has 14 residues. V was clipped by 5 bases and J by 1 base, with 11 bases between them. The CDR3 spells CASSTFRDNYGYTF. Written as DNA, the CDR3 is TGTGCCAGCAGTACGTTTCGGGATAACTATGGCTACACCTTC.

In DNA form, the CDR3 reads TGCGCCAGCAGCTTGGGAGGGTATAATTCACCCCTCCACTTT. This sequence encodes CASSLGGYNSPLHF. The chain recombines TRBV5-1 with TRBJ1-6; D is unclear. The CDR3 loop spans 14 amino acids. CDR1 and CDR2 (germline): SGHRS, YFSETQ. With 0 bases removed from V and 4 bases from J, the gap between germline ends came to 5 bases.

This chain joins TRBV10-3 and TRBJ2-1; 11 bases align to TRBD2. Germline V gene data show CDR1 as ENHRY and CDR2 as SYGVKD. The CDR3 contains 18 residues. The V gene end was trimmed by 0 bases and the J gene end by 3 bases; junction bases not matched to a gene: 7. In nucleotides, the CDR3 is TGTGCCATCAGTGAGTCGTCTAGCGGGGGGCTGATCTACAATGAGCAGTTCTTC. This sequence encodes CAISESSSGGLIYNEQFF.

The gene calls are TRBV15 and TRBJ2-5; 9 bases line up with TRBD2. CDR3 size: 15 residues. CDR1 is LNHNV, CDR2 YYDKDF, per germline (reference sequence). J gave up 3 bases and V 0 bases, and 2 bases lay outside the gene matches. The CDR3 is CATSRDRLAEETQYF. CDR3 nucleotide sequence: TGTGCCACCAGCAGAGATCGACTAGCGGAAGAGACCCAGTACTTC.

This sequence joins TRBV29-1 and TRBJ2-5; the match to TRBD2 covers 9 bases. Germline V CDR1 and CDR2: SQVTM, ANQGSEA. V lost 4 bases, J lost 2 bases, and 2 bases stayed unmatched. This CDR3 has 13 residues. CDR3 in amino acids: CSVVAGGQETQYF. CDR3 nucleotides: TGCAGCGTTGTGGCGGGGGGGCAAGAGACCCAGTACTTC.